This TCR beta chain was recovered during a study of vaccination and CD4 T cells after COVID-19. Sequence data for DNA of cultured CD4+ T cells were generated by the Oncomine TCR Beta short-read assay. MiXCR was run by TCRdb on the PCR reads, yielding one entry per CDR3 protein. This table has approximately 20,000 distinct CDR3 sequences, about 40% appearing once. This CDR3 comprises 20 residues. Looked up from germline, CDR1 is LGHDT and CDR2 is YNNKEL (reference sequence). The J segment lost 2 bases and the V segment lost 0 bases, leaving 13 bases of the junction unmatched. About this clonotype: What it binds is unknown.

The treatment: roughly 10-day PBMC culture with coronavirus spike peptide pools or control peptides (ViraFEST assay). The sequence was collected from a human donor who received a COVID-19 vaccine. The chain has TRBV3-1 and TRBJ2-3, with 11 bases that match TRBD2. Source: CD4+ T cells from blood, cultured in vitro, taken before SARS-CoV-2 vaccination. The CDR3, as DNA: TGTGCCAGCAGCCAAGATTCTATAGGCCTACTAGCGGGGGTCACAGATACGCAGTATTTT. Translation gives CASSQDSIGLLAGVTDTQYF.